The 10 T cell receptor beta chains presented below share a single source sample, sequenced in a study of OX40 agonist ivuxolimab in advanced cancers. This table comes from immunoSEQ multiplex PCR, and its TCRdb copy is limited to in-frame clones, with some not included. The sample has roughly 18,000 clones, 65% to 80% seen once. The source was CD4+ or CD8+ T cells sorted from blood, collected in a trial of the OX40 agonist ivuxolimab. These receptors originate from an adult with an advanced solid tumor such as melanoma, head and neck, liver or kidney cancer.

This clone was found a few times. This sequence joins TRBV11-2 and TRBJ2-1; TRBD2 matches at 10 bases. Germline trimming cut 5 bases from V and 0 bases from J; bases unmatched to any gene: 10. This CDR3 has 18 amino acids. Germline CDR1 reads SGHAT; CDR2 reads FQNNGV. The CDR3 region is CASSATSGNAGSYNEQFF. The DNA for the CDR3 is TGTGCCAGCAGCGCCACTAGCGGGAACGCTGGCTCCTACAATGAGCAGTTCTTC.

Sample share makes this clone large. The gene calls are TRBV6-5 and TRBJ1-1; the D is unclear. The CDR3 covers 13 residues. Per germline, CDR1 MNHEY and CDR2 SVGAGI. V lost 2 bases and J 1 base, leaving 5 bases between the germline ends. In nucleotides, the CDR3 is TGTGCCAGCAGTTACGCGCAGAACACTGAAGCTTTCTTT. It codes for CASSYAQNTEAFF.

Here the CDR3 reads CASSPRTSGSTDTQYF. CDR3 coding DNA: TGCGCCAGCAGTCCACGGACTAGCGGGAGCACAGATACGCAGTATTTT. The chain has TRBV10-1 and TRBJ2-3, with TRBD2 matching 11 bases. Trimming at V came to 5 bases and at J to 0 bases, leaving 4 bases not matched to a gene. From germline, CDR1 is WNHNN and CDR2 SYGVQD (reference sequence). The CDR3 length is 16 residues.

The chain recombines TRBV28 with TRBJ1-1; the D is unclear. The CDR3 is made up of 15 amino acids. CDR1 is MDHEN and CDR2 is SYDVKM in the germline V gene. V was cut by 5 bases and J by 0 bases, with 13 bases left in between. The CDR3 loop is CASSSWEGMNTEAFF. The CDR3 region has the DNA TGTGCCAGCAGTAGTTGGGAAGGGATGAACACTGAAGCTTTCTTT.

By share of the sample, this clone is medium-sized. The CDR3 is CASSERGHGNTEAFF. The CDR3 nucleotides are TGTGCCAGCAGTGAAAGGGGACACGGGAACACTGAAGCTTTCTTT. V is TRBV2 and J is TRBJ1-1; possible D gene TRBD1, 6 bases. Trimming cost V 2 bases and J 1 base, with 11 bases left between them. Germline V lookup: CDR1 SNHLY, CDR2 FYNNEI. The CDR3 is 15 amino acids.

This clone is labeled as medium-sized (0.01 to 0.1%). The chain carries TRBV19 and TRBJ2-1, with 7 bases identical to TRBD2. Germline CDR1 is LNHDA and CDR2 is SQIVND (reference sequence). Germline trimming cut 0 bases from V and 6 bases from J; bases unmatched to any gene: 2. The length of the CDR3 is 14 residues. This chain's CDR3 is CASSIDSGRNEQFF. Here the CDR3 DNA reads TGTGCCAGTAGTATAGATAGCGGGCGCAATGAGCAGTTCTTC.

This clone showed up just a few times. The chain carries TRBV27 and TRBJ2-5; 9 bases are a match to TRBD2. CDR3 length: 14 amino acids. Per germline, CDR1 MNHEY and CDR2 SMNVEV (reference sequence). The junction had 6 bases not matched to a gene; V was cut back by 5 bases and J by 5 bases. The chain's CDR3 is CASSPLAGVETQYF. The CDR3 nucleotides read TGTGCCAGCAGTCCGTTAGCGGGAGTCGAGACCCAGTACTTC.

The chain combines TRBV6-5 with TRBJ2-2; D gene unclear. Germline V CDR1 and CDR2: MNHEY, SVGAGI. This CDR3 spans 14 amino acids. Trimming stripped 3 bases from V and 0 bases from J, with 5 bases between. The CDR3 DNA is TGTGCCAGCAGTTATGGGGCGAACACCGGGGAGCTGTTTTTT. Translated: CASSYGANTGELFF.

The chain employs TRBV28 and TRBJ2-7, with D maybe TRBD1 (6 bases). This CDR3 spans 15 amino acids. Per the germline V gene, CDR1 is MDHEN and CDR2 is SYDVKM. The germline V and J ends were trimmed by 7 bases and 1 base, with 17 bases remaining between them. The CDR3 is CASNLAQGFSYEQYF. As DNA, the CDR3 is TGTGCCAGCAATCTGGCACAGGGATTTTCCTACGAGCAGTACTTC.

This clone was seen only a few times. The chain employs TRBV27 and TRBJ2-1, with 11 bases aligning to TRBD2. There are 15 residues in the CDR3. Germline CDR1 MNHEY, CDR2 SMNVEV (reference sequence). V lost 10 bases, J lost 5 bases, and 10 bases stayed unmatched. The CDR3 spells CATIAGGPWDNEQFF. CDR3 bases: TGTGCCACCATAGCGGGAGGGCCTTGGGACAATGAGCAGTTCTTC.